A single sample is the source of the 27 T cell receptor beta chains below, sequenced in a study of blood T cells in healthy people across ages (dated by TCRdb to between 2014 and 2017). Libraries were constructed by 5' RACE. Sequenced on an Illumina HiSeq 2500. A second PCR of roughly 6 to 12 cycles was run with a J-beta primer mix and a sample-barcoded 5' primer. TCRdb's own reprocessing of the public reads used fastp at Q25 and MiXCR and kept productive beta chains. Each entry merges the rows of one CDR3 protein and shows their most common DNA and genes. This sample is represented by roughly 2 million distinct CDR3 sequences; roughly 49% of them were singletons. The biggest ten clones account for more than 2% of the sample. The sample comprised blood. The receptor source for this set is a woman aged 40 to 50 in good health.

This chain uses TRBV14 with TRBJ2-1; D is ambiguous. V was shortened by 0 bases and J by 12 bases, with 15 bases between the two germline ends. There are 14 residues in the CDR3. CDR1 is SGHDN and CDR2 is FVKESK in the germline V gene. CDR3 DNA sequence: TGTGCCAGCAGCCAAGATTGGGCTGGCGCCAGGCAGTTCTTC. Translating gives CASSQDWAGARQFF.

V and J are TRBV28 and TRBJ1-4, with D uncertain. CDR1 and CDR2 from the germline V gene are MDHEN and SYDVKM. The CDR3 spans 17 residues. Trimming stripped 5 bases from V and 4 bases from J, with 20 bases between. CDR3 coding DNA: TGTGCCAGCAGTACCAGGAGGCTATTGGTCGGTAATGAAAAACTGTTTTTT. It encodes CASSTRRLLVGNEKLFF.

The chain uses TRBV6-2 or TRBV6-3 and TRBJ1-2; D call uncertain. CDR3 size: 14 residues. The germline CDR1 and CDR2 sequences are MNHEY and SVGEGT. The V end was cut by 1 base, the J end by 8 bases, with 14 bases between. This CDR3 is CASSYYEEGRGYTF. CDR3 bases: TGTGCCAGCAGTTACTACGAGGAAGGCCGCGGCTACACCTTC.

This clonotype was observed once. The chain combines TRBV28 with TRBJ2-5, with 8 positions matching TRBD1. The J call may be faulty, since TRBJ2-7 better matches the DNA end. CDR1 is MDHEN, CDR2 SYDVKM, per germline. The CDR3 consists of 16 residues. CDR3 protein: CASSLYGTGTTYEQYF. The CDR3 nucleotides are TGTGCCAGCAGTTTATATGGGACAGGCACTACCTACGAGCAGTACTTC.

The chain couples TRBV6-2 or TRBV6-3 to TRBJ2-7, with TRBD1 matching 7 bases. The germline V gene encodes CDR1 MNHEY and CDR2 SVGEGT. Unmatched junction bases numbered 9, after V lost 8 bases and J lost 5 bases. The CDR3 extends over 13 amino acids. Here the CDR3 reads CASLGRGGHEQYF. CDR3 in DNA: TGTGCCAGCTTAGGGAGAGGGGGCCACGAGCAGTACTTC.

The genes are TRBV5-1 and TRBJ2-5, with 7 bases lining up with TRBD2. Losses at the gene ends were 1 base for V and 1 base for J; bases not matched to a gene: 7. CDR3 length: 16 residues. The germline CDR1 and CDR2 sequences are SGHRS and YFSETQ. In DNA form, the CDR3 reads TGCGCCAGCAGCTTGTATTTAGCGGGCACCCAAGAGACCCAGTACTTC. Translating gives CASSLYLAGTQETQYF.

The chain combines TRBV2 with TRBJ1-1; no clear D. Trimming took off 6 bases at V and 6 bases at J, with 14 bases between the two ends. Germline V lookup: CDR1 SNHLY, CDR2 FYNNEI. This CDR3 has 13 amino acids. CDR3 sequence reads: CASSQAELAEAFF. DNA for the CDR3: TGTGCCAGCAGCCAGGCTGAGTTGGCTGAAGCTTTCTTT.

This clonotype was counted only a few times. The chain employs TRBV9 and TRBJ1-2, with D possibly TRBD1 on 6 matching bases. Trimming took off 3 bases at V and 4 bases at J, with 16 bases between the two ends. The CDR3 extends over 15 amino acids. The V gene's germline CDR1 is SGDLS and CDR2 YYNGEE. CDR3 in amino acids: CASSGFHREGYGYTF. CDR3 DNA sequence: TGTGCCAGCAGCGGGTTCCACAGGGAGGGCTATGGCTACACCTTC.

This clonotype was counted only a few times. The genes are TRBV20-1 and TRBJ2-6; TRBD1 matches 7 bases. The CDR3 extends over 19 amino acids. CDR1 DFQATT and CDR2 SNEGSKA come from the germline V gene (reference sequence). V dropped 2 bases and J dropped 2; count of bases not matched to a gene: 15. In nucleotides, the CDR3 is TGCAGTGCTAGATGGGTTCTGGGACAGTCAAGCCCTGGGGCCAACGTCCTGACTTTC. Its protein product is CSARWVLGQSSPGANVLTF.

The chain carries TRBV29-1 and TRBJ2-7, with 8 bases that match TRBD1. The CDR3 is 12 amino acids. V shed 7 bases and J 2 bases; nucleotides not matched to a gene: 4. Germline V gene lookup returns CDR1 SQVTM and CDR2 ANQGSEA. As DNA, the CDR3 is TGCAGCGCATCGACAGGGGCCTACGAGCAGTACTTC. Translating it yields CSASTGAYEQYF.

Only a few counts were recorded for this clonotype. The chain joins TRBV20-1 to TRBJ2-1; a weak D match, TRBD1 (6 bases). Germline assignment: CDR1 DFQATT and CDR2 SNEGSKA (reference sequence). There are 16 residues in the CDR3. V lost 0 bases and J 4 bases, leaving 16 bases between the germline ends. This CDR3 is CSARDSGSGVYNEQFF. The CDR3 nucleotides are TGCAGTGCTAGAGATTCCGGGTCAGGGGTTTACAATGAGCAGTTCTTC.

This clonotype turned up a few times. This chain uses TRBV4-3 with TRBJ2-1; D not resolved. The germline CDR1 and CDR2 sequences are LGHNA and YSLEER. Trimming removed 0 bases at V and 10 bases at J, with 19 bases between. This CDR3 spans 16 amino acids. The chain's CDR3 is CASSQDRDAPIIEQFF. The CDR3 DNA follows: TGCGCCAGCAGCCAAGACCGAGACGCCCCTATTATAGAGCAGTTCTTC.

The chain has TRBV7-9 and TRBJ2-7; D possibly uses TRBD1 or TRBD2 (5 bases each). Germline V gene lookup returns CDR1 SEHNR and CDR2 FQNEAQ (reference sequence). V lost 6 bases and J lost 5, with 11 bases in between. The length of the CDR3 is 12 residues. The CDR3 spells CASSDGDHEQYF. The CDR3 bases are TGTGCCAGCAGTGACGGGGACCACGAGCAGTACTTC.

V gene TRBV6-2 or TRBV6-3 combines with J gene TRBJ1-2, with 9 bases aligning to TRBD1. From germline, CDR1 is MNHEY and CDR2 SVGEGT. CDR3 length equals 15 residues. The V segment lost 0 bases and the J segment 8 bases; nucleotides outside the gene matches: 7. The chain's CDR3 is CASSYSGQGVEGYTF. The CDR3 bases are TGTGCCAGCAGTTACTCGGGACAGGGAGTAGAAGGCTACACCTTC.

This sequence joins TRBV4-3 and TRBJ2-2, with D uncertain. Trimming pared 1 base from V and 7 bases from J, leaving 10 bases between. Germline CDR1 and CDR2: LGHNA and YSLEER. CDR3 size: 14 residues. Written as DNA, the CDR3 is TGCGCCAGCAGCCAAGGAAGCTGGGGCGGGGAGCTGTTTTTT. This sequence encodes CASSQGSWGGELFF.

The chain couples TRBV5-4 to TRBJ2-5; 7 nucleotides match TRBD2. Germline values: CDR1 SGHNT, CDR2 YYREEE (reference sequence). The trim removed 3 bases at V and 5 bases at J, leaving 10 bases unmatched. CDR3 length equals 15 residues. CDR3 sequence reads: CASSWGGDYPETQYF. CDR3 coding DNA: TGTGCCAGCAGCTGGGGGGGGGACTACCCGGAGACCCAGTACTTC.

The chain recombines TRBV6-2 or TRBV6-3 with TRBJ2-5; D is ambiguous. Looked up from germline, CDR1 is MNHEY and CDR2 is SVGEGT. The CDR3 extends over 14 amino acids. Trimming took 2 bases from V and 4 from J, leaving 11 bases between them. The CDR3 DNA follows: TGTGCCAGCAGTTACATGGGCGAGGTAGAGACCCAGTACTTC. Its protein is CASSYMGEVETQYF.

The rearrangement links TRBV9 to TRBJ2-5; no firm D call. The CDR3 is 16 amino acids. V was trimmed by 1 base and J by 3 bases, leaving 16 bases between them. Germline values: CDR1 SGDLS, CDR2 YYNGEE. CDR3 loop: CASSVTPHQLEETQYF. CDR3 coding DNA: TGTGCCAGCAGCGTAACCCCCCACCAATTGGAAGAGACCCAGTACTTC.

The chain recombines TRBV5-1 with TRBJ1-1, with D tentatively TRBD1 (5 bases). V shed 4 bases and J shed 1 base, with 11 bases lying between them. The CDR3 is 14 amino acids. Germline V lookup: CDR1 SGHRS, CDR2 YFSETQ. For the CDR3, the DNA is TGCGCCAGCAGCGGACAAACCGGGAACACTGAAGCTTTCTTT. It codes for CASSGQTGNTEAFF.

As regards this clonotype: A junction end diverges from the germline sequence, so it may reflect a read error. The chain couples TRBV28 to TRBJ2-1; D call uncertain. Germline-derived CDR1 and CDR2 are MDHEN and SYDVKM. The CDR3 is 14 amino acids. CDR3 bases: TGTGCCAGCGAGACCAGTAACTCCTACAATGGGCAGTTCTTC. Its protein is CASETSNSYNGQFF. The full variable domain, rest sourced from reference TRBV28 and TRBJ2-1, is DVKVTQSSRYLVKRTGEKVFLECVQDMDHENMFWYRQDPGLGLRLIYFSYDVKMKEKGDIPEGYSVSREKKERFSLILESASTNQTSMYLCASETSNSYNGQFFGPGTRLTVL.

V usage is TRBV20-1 and J usage is TRBJ1-2; unclear D gene. Germline V gives CDR1 DFQATT, CDR2 SNEGSKA (reference sequence). The length of the CDR3 is 13 residues. The germline V and J ends were trimmed by 3 bases and 1 base, with 9 bases remaining between them. The DNA for the CDR3 is TGCAGTGCTAGTATAAATTATAACTATGGCTACACCTTC. Encoded protein: CSASINYNYGYTF.

This clonotype showed up just a few times. The CDR3 nucleotides read TGCGCCAGCAGCCCTATTATACTTAGGACCGGAGAAAGGAACACTGAAGCTTTCTTT. This translates into CASSPIILRTGERNTEAFF. The gene calls are TRBV4-1 and TRBJ1-1; D remains unclear. Germline assignment: CDR1 MGHRA and CDR2 YSYEKL. The CDR3 extends over 19 amino acids. Trimming removed 4 bases at V and 1 base at J, with 25 bases between.

The table lists this clonotype with a few counts. The V gene is TRBV24-1, the J gene TRBJ2-7; D gene ambiguous. Per the germline V gene, CDR1 is KGHDR and CDR2 is SFDVKD. V was trimmed by 3 bases and J by 4 bases, leaving 9 bases between them. The CDR3 totals 13 residues. CDR3 protein: CATSDVNMYEQYF. In DNA, the CDR3 is TGTGCCACCAGTGATGTGAACATGTACGAGCAGTACTTC.

V usage is TRBV4-2 and J usage is TRBJ1-2; 11 positions agree with TRBD1. The germline V gene encodes CDR1 LGHNA and CDR2 YNFKEQ. V was pared by 0 bases and J by 6 bases, with 12 bases of the junction left unmatched. This CDR3 contains 18 residues. CDR3 sequence (DNA): TGTGCCAGCAGCCAAGATTCGAGGGCGGGACAGGGGGGCGATGGCTACACCTTC. This codes for CASSQDSRAGQGGDGYTF.

V gene TRBV20-1 combines with J gene TRBJ2-4, with D perhaps matching TRBD1 (5 bases). CDR1 is DFQATT and CDR2 is SNEGSKA in the germline V gene (reference sequence). The CDR3 is 14 residues long. V was pared by 7 bases and J by 2 bases, with 15 bases between. Here the CDR3 reads CSVDSPPTKNIQYF. The DNA for the CDR3 is TGCAGTGTTGACAGCCCCCCAACCAAAAACATTCAGTACTTC.

The chain has TRBV5-6 and TRBJ2-5, with D possibly called TRBD1 or TRBD2 (5 bases each). Germline V gene lookup returns CDR1 SGHDT and CDR2 YYEEEE. Trimming removed 0 bases at V and 5 bases at J, with 11 bases between. The CDR3 covers 14 residues. The CDR3: CASSLGRGPETQYF. Written as DNA, the CDR3 is TGTGCCAGCAGCTTGGGCCGGGGCCCTGAGACCCAGTACTTC.

The chain links TRBV28 to TRBJ2-7; D remains unclear. Germline V gene lookup returns CDR1 MDHEN and CDR2 SYDVKM. Trimming pared 6 bases from V and 4 bases from J, leaving 10 bases between. The CDR3 runs 12 residues. The CDR3 loop reads CASSDWRYEQYF. The CDR3 region has the DNA TGTGCCAGCAGCGACTGGCGATACGAGCAGTACTTC.